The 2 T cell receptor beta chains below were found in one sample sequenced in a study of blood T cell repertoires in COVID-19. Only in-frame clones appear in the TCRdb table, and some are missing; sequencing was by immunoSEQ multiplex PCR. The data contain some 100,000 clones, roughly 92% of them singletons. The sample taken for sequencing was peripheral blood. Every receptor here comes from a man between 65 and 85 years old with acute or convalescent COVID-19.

CDR3 sequence reads: CASSGGQGLAGELFF. Here the CDR3 DNA reads TGCGCCAGCAGCGGGGGACAGGGGCTGGCCGGGGAGCTGTTTTTT. The chain combines TRBV5-1 with TRBJ2-2; 10 nucleotides agree with TRBD1. The CDR3 consists of 15 residues. The V segment lost 4 bases and the J segment 6 bases; nucleotides outside the gene matches: 6. The germline V gene has CDR1 SGHRS and CDR2 YFSETQ.

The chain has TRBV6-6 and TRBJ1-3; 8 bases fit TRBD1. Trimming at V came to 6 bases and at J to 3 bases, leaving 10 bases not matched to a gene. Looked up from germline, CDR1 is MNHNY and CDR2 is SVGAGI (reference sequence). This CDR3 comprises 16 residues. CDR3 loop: CASSHGSGGRGNTIYF. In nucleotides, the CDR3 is TGTGCCAGCAGCCACGGGTCAGGGGGCCGTGGAAACACCATATATTTT.